A selection of T cell receptor beta chains follows, all from one sample in a study of shared clonotypes between healthy human individuals. Sequencing was performed with immunoSEQ multiplex PCR; in TCRdb, only in-frame clones are kept and a portion is missing. The table shows 600,000 or so clones, with 95% occurring only once. Specimen: naive CD8+ T cells sorted from blood. The receptors derive from a woman under 40 in good health. Each CDR3 is given with its conserved first and last residue. A D gene is named only where the DNA matches it firmly.

d_call j_call v_call cdr3_aa cdr3_nt
TRBD1 TRBJ2-3 TRBV28 CASRPTGRGPDTQYF TGTGCCAGCAGGCCGACAGGGCGCGGGCCCGATACGCAGTATTTT
TRBD1 TRBJ2-5 TRBV28 CASTPLPPFGTGQETQYF TGTGCCAGCACCCCCCTCCCCCCATTCGGGACAGGACAAGAGACCCAGTACTTC
TRBD1 TRBJ1-6 TRBV6-5 CASSARQGNSPLHF TGTGCCAGCAGTGCCCGACAGGGAAATTCACCCCTCCACTTT
- TRBJ2-5 TRBV5-6 CASSLSETQYF TGTGCCAGCAGCTTGAGCGAGACCCAGTACTTC
TRBD1 TRBJ1-1 TRBV5-1 CASSPDREAPEAFF TGCGCCAGCAGCCCGGACAGGGAGGCCCCTGAAGCTTTCTTT
TRBD1 TRBJ1-2 TRBV28 CASSSPGQAYGYTF TGTGCCAGCAGTAGTCCGGGACAGGCCTATGGCTACACCTTC
- TRBJ1-2 TRBV10-3 CAISESDGLGGYTF TGTGCCATCAGTGAGTCGGACGGGCTAGGGGGCTACACCTTC
- TRBJ1-3 TRBV19 CASRPLSGTSREIVYF TGTGCCAGTAGACCGCTCTCCGGGACATCTAGAGAGATCGTATATTTT
- TRBJ2-4 TRBV7-9 CASSFPGVKNIQYF TGTGCCAGCAGCTTTCCCGGGGTCAAAAACATTCAGTACTTC
- TRBJ1-1 TRBV11-2 CASSLAHPRDITEAFF TGTGCCAGCAGCTTAGCGCACCCCCGGGACATCACTGAAGCTTTCTTT
TRBD1 TRBJ1-1 TRBV27 CAIIGTGGGTEAFF TGTGCCATCATAGGGACAGGGGGCGGGACTGAAGCTTTCTTT
- TRBJ1-5 TRBV28 CASRRGYSNQPQHF TGTGCCAGCAGGCGAGGTTATAGCAATCAGCCCCAGCATTTT